Listed here are 31 T cell receptor beta chains from one sample, sequenced in a study of T cells in Graves' hyperthyroidism and ophthalmopathy. Amplified regions were TCR beta CDR3 sequences from RNA transcripts. First-round RT-PCR with HTBI primers amplified the TCR CDR3 region. TCRdb re-called the multiplex PCR reads with MiXCR, one entry per CDR3 protein. The table includes about 380,000 distinct CDR3 sequences, about a fifth detected once. Sample: blood. Source of these receptors: a man aged 18 to 29 with Graves' ophthalmopathy.

This clonotype was detected ten times or more. This chain connects TRBV6-1 to TRBJ2-7; 8 positions agree with TRBD1. The CDR3 extends over 15 amino acids. Losses at the gene ends were 0 bases for V and 3 bases for J; bases not matched to a gene: 4. Germline V lookup: CDR1 MNHNS, CDR2 SASEGT. As DNA, the CDR3 is TGTGCCAGCAGTGAAGCCGAGGGACAGGACTACGAGCAGTACTTC. Protein: CASSEAEGQDYEQYF.

The sample holds many counts of this clonotype. In nucleotides, the CDR3 is TGCAGTGCTAGATTCGGACACGACACTGAAGCTTTCTTT. Amino acid sequence: CSARFGHDTEAFF. The V gene is TRBV20-1, the J gene TRBJ1-1; D may be TRBD1 (5 bases). This CDR3 region has 13 residues. Germline-derived CDR1 and CDR2 are DFQATT and SNEGSKA (reference sequence). Trimming removed 2 bases from V and 3 bases from J, with 10 bases in between.

This sequence joins TRBV20-1 and TRBJ1-2; TRBD1 might be the D (6 bases). This CDR3 comprises 13 residues. Trimming took off 0 bases at V and 7 bases at J, with 12 bases between the two ends. CDR1 DFQATT and CDR2 SNEGSKA come from the germline V gene (reference sequence). CDR3 protein: CSARDSHRVGYTF. CDR3 nucleotides: TGCAGTGCTAGAGATTCCCACAGGGTTGGCTACACCTTC.

This clonotype was detected many times. V is TRBV28 and J is TRBJ2-1, with TRBD2 as a possible D gene (7 bases). Germline values: CDR1 MDHEN, CDR2 SYDVKM. The CDR3 sequence is 17 residues long. Trimming pared 4 bases from V and 0 bases from J, leaving 16 bases between. CDR3: CASSSLGGDGSYNEQFF. CDR3 coding DNA: TGTGCCAGCAGTTCCTTAGGGGGGGATGGCTCCTACAATGAGCAGTTCTTC. Full variable domain (remainder filled in from reference TRBV28 and TRBJ2-1): DVKVTQSSRYLVKRTGEKVFLECVQDMDHENMFWYRQDPGLGLRLIYFSYDVKMKEKGDIPEGYSVSREKKERFSLILESASTNQTSMYLCASSSLGGDGSYNEQFFGPGTRLTVL.

This clonotype was observed at least ten times. V gene TRBV20-1 combines with J gene TRBJ2-3, with 10 bases identical to TRBD2. The V and J ends lost 5 bases and 1 base, in that order; junction bases with no gene match: 6. The CDR3 consists of 15 residues. Germline V CDR1 and CDR2: DFQATT, SNEGSKA (reference sequence). The CDR3 DNA reads TGCAGTGCTCTTGGGGGGACTAGCGGCACAGATACGCAGTATTTT. Translation: CSALGGTSGTDTQYF.

This clonotype was observed many times. The V gene is TRBV4-1, the J gene TRBJ2-1, with 7 nucleotides matching TRBD1. The germline V gene encodes CDR1 MGHRA and CDR2 YSYEKL. V lost 7 bases, J lost 10 bases, and 7 bases stayed unmatched. This CDR3 contains 12 residues. Written as DNA, the CDR3 is TGCGCCAGCACGAACAGGGGCGAAGAGCAGTTCTTC. Translating gives CASTNRGEEQFF.

Ten or more counts support this clonotype. This chain uses TRBV12-3 or TRBV12-4 with TRBJ2-3; D uncertain. The CDR3 runs to 12 residues. V lost 1 base and J 6 bases, leaving 5 bases between the germline ends. CDR3 DNA sequence: TGTGCCAGCAGTTTAGAGTGGGATACGCAGTATTTT. It yields the protein CASSLEWDTQYF.

V gene TRBV29-1 combines with J gene TRBJ2-3; 11 bases map to TRBD2. Trimming at V came to 2 bases and at J to 3 bases, leaving 7 bases not matched to a gene. Germline V gives CDR1 SQVTM, CDR2 ANQGSEA. The CDR3 totals 16 residues. CDR3 loop: CSVETLAGGRTDTQYF. The CDR3 DNA follows: TGCAGCGTTGAAACCTTAGCGGGGGGGAGGACAGATACGCAGTATTTT.

A few counts support this clonotype. This sequence joins TRBV7-3 and TRBJ2-3; D is possibly TRBD1 or TRBD2 (5 bases each). V lost 4 bases and J lost 6, with 11 bases in between. The CDR3 consists of 13 residues. From germline, CDR1 is SGHTA and CDR2 FQGTGA. This CDR3 reads CASSWGPRDTQYF. DNA of the CDR3: TGTGCCAGCAGCTGGGGACCGAGGGATACGCAGTATTTT.

This clonotype has a count of ten or more. The chain uses TRBV27 and TRBJ1-2, with D maybe TRBD1 (5 bases). Germline CDR1 reads MNHEY; CDR2 reads SMNVEV (reference sequence). With 2 bases removed from V and 8 bases from J, the gap between germline ends came to 12 bases. The CDR3 is 13 residues long. The CDR3 spells CASSLDNRGGYTF. For the CDR3, the DNA is TGTGCCAGCAGTTTAGATAATCGGGGGGGCTACACCTTC.

This clonotype was recorded at least ten times. The chain uses TRBV11-2 and TRBJ2-4; the D gene is possibly TRBD2 (6 bases). V gave up 5 bases and J gave up 6 bases, with 14 bases separating them. The CDR3 is made up of 14 amino acids. Germline loops: CDR1 SGHAT, CDR2 FQNNGV. CDR3 amino acids: CASSPRGGPNIQYF. Here the CDR3 DNA reads TGTGCCAGCAGCCCTAGGGGAGGTCCAAACATTCAGTACTTC.

This clonotype occurred a few times. The chain is built from TRBV29-1 and TRBJ2-1; TRBD1 matches at 9 bases. Germline CDR1 and CDR2: SQVTM and ANQGSEA. The CDR3 sequence is 15 residues long. Unmatched junction bases numbered 12, after V lost 0 bases and J lost 12 bases. CDR3 nucleotide sequence: TGCAGCGTTGAAGATGGGGAAGGGACAGGGCCCGGGCAGTTCTTC. Residues: CSVEDGEGTGPGQFF.

This clonotype was recorded at least ten times. The chain carries TRBV13 and TRBJ1-6; D possibly corresponds to TRBD1 (5 bases). Trimming pared 2 bases from V and 7 bases from J, leaving 18 bases between. The CDR3 totals 17 residues. Germline V gene data show CDR1 as PRHDT and CDR2 as FYEKMQ (reference sequence). In DNA form, the CDR3 reads TGTGCCAGCAGCTTAAGACTTCCGGGACCGAAGAATTCACCCCTCCACTTT. Protein: CASSLRLPGPKNSPLHF.

This clonotype was observed many times. J is TRBJ1-2 and V is TRBV9; 7 positions agree with TRBD1. CDR1 and CDR2 from the germline V gene are SGDLS and YYNGEE. The CDR3 length is 11 residues. CDR3 nucleotides: TGTGCATCGACAGGGAACTATGGCTACACCTTC. Its protein product is CASTGNYGYTF. Supplemented by reference TRBV9 and TRBJ1-2, the full variable domain reads DSGVTQTPKHLITATGQRVTLRCSPRSGDLSVYWYQQSLDQGLQFLIQYYNGEERAKGNILERFSAQQFPDLHSELNLSSLELGDSALYFCASTGNYGYTFGSGTRLTVV.

This clonotype was seen at least ten times. The V and J genes are TRBV12-3 or TRBV12-4 and TRBJ1-1; D uncertain. V dropped 2 bases and J dropped 7 bases, with 14 bases sitting between them. CDR3 size: 14 residues. The CDR3 protein is CASSLRPTLGEAFF. The DNA of the CDR3 is TGTGCCAGCAGTTTACGTCCTACCCTAGGTGAAGCTTTCTTT.

This chain links TRBV20-1 with TRBJ2-5, with TRBD2 matching over 8 bases. The CDR3 contains 13 residues. Trimming removed 5 bases from V and 2 bases from J; junction bases left unmatched: 4. Germline V lookup: CDR1 DFQATT, CDR2 SNEGSKA (reference sequence). CDR3 coding DNA: TGCAGTGCTCTCCGGGGGGGGCAAGAGACCCAGTACTTC. It codes for CSALRGGQETQYF.

This clonotype was observed at least ten times. V and J are TRBV5-1 and TRBJ1-2; D might be TRBD1 (5 bases). V lost 1 base, J lost 4 bases, and 17 bases lay in between. The CDR3 consists of 16 residues. Germline CDR1 and CDR2: SGHRS and YFSETQ. The CDR3 DNA is TGCGCCAGCAGCTTGTTTGGACCAGGGACCTCCTATGGCTACACCTTC. Encoded protein: CASSLFGPGTSYGYTF. The entire variable domain, with the rest obtained from reference TRBV5-1 and TRBJ1-2, is as follows: KAGVTQTPRYLIKTRGQQVTLSCSPISGHRSVSWYQQTPGQGLQFLFEYFSETQRNKGNFPGRFSGRQFSNSRSEMNVSTLELGDSALYLCASSLFGPGTSYGYTFGSGTRLTVV.

In this sample, this clonotype turned up many times. CDR3 nucleotides: TGTGCCACCAGTGCCACCGGGACAGGGAACACTGAAGCTTTCTTT. This gives the protein CATSATGTGNTEAFF. The chain employs TRBV24-1 and TRBJ1-1, with 8 nucleotides matching TRBD1. CDR3 length equals 15 residues. V was clipped by 5 bases and J by 1 base; unmatched bases: 5. From germline, CDR1 is KGHDR and CDR2 SFDVKD.

The chain links TRBV19 to TRBJ2-1; TRBD2 aligns across 10 bases. The CDR3 totals 19 residues. V dropped 5 bases and J dropped 9; count of bases not matched to a gene: 22. CDR1 is LNHDA and CDR2 is SQIVND in the germline V gene (reference sequence). Written as DNA, the CDR3 is TGTGCCAGTAGTCTCTCGGTGGGACTAGCGTCGTTGTACTATCGTGAGCAGTTCTTC. Amino acids: CASSLSVGLASLYYREQFF. Full variable domain (missing parts from reference TRBV19 and TRBJ2-1): DGGITQSPKYLFRKEGQNVTLSCEQNLNHDAMYWYRQDPGQGLRLIYYSQIVNDFQKGDIAEGYSVSREKKESFPLTVTSAQKNPTAFYLCASSLSVGLASLYYREQFFGPGTRLTVL.

The rearrangement uses TRBV7-9 and TRBJ2-6; 7 bases align to TRBD1. The length of the CDR3 is 15 residues. Germline CDR1 SEHNR, CDR2 FQNEAQ (reference sequence). Trimming at V came to 6 bases and at J to 2 bases, leaving 4 bases not matched to a gene. For the CDR3, the DNA is TGTGCCAGCAGAAGAGGACAGGCTGGGGCCAACGTCCTGACTTTC. It specifies CASRRGQAGANVLTF. Full variable domain (outside the CDR3, taken from reference TRBV7-9 and TRBJ2-6): DTGVSQNPRHKITKRGQNVTFRCDPISEHNRLYWYRQTLGQGPEFLTYFQNEAQLEKSRLLSDRFSAERPKGSFSTLEIQRTEQGDSAMYLCASRRGQAGANVLTFGAGSRLTVL.

This clonotype was counted between two and nine times. The V call is TRBV28, the J call TRBJ2-7, with 11 bases lining up with TRBD2. In germline, CDR1 is MDHEN, CDR2 SYDVKM. The junction had 9 bases not matched to a gene; V was cut back by 4 bases and J by 4 bases. The CDR3 runs 16 residues. The CDR3: CASSYRLAGITYEQYF. The CDR3 DNA is TGTGCCAGCAGTTATCGACTAGCGGGGATAACGTACGAGCAGTACTTC.

The gene calls are TRBV12-3 or TRBV12-4 and TRBJ1-4; TRBD1 is a possible D gene (5 bases). Deletions cut 3 bases from V and 7 bases from J, with 12 bases between. The CDR3 has 14 amino acids. The CDR3 region is CASSFRQGGEKLFF. CDR3 coding DNA: TGTGCCAGCAGTTTTCGGCAGGGCGGTGAAAAACTGTTTTTT.

The J gene is TRBJ2-3, the V gene TRBV6-6; D may match TRBD1 or TRBD2 (5 bases each). Per the germline V gene, CDR1 is MNHNY and CDR2 is SVGAGI (reference sequence). This CDR3 comprises 14 residues. The V gene lost 2 bases and the J gene lost 3 bases, with 9 bases spanning the gap. The CDR3 DNA sequence: TGTGCCAGCAGTTACGATTGGGGGACAGATACGCAGTATTTT. Its translation: CASSYDWGTDTQYF.

The genes are TRBV19 and TRBJ2-6, with no clear D. CDR3 length equals 17 residues. CDR1 and CDR2 (germline): LNHDA, SQIVND (reference sequence). Between the trimmed V and J ends, which lost 1 base and 0 bases, there was a span of 10 bases. CDR3 protein: CASSIAGRNSGANVLTF. DNA for the CDR3: TGTGCCAGTAGTATAGCTGGTCGGAACTCTGGGGCCAACGTCCTGACTTTC.

This clonotype has ten or more counts. The chain carries TRBV24-1 and TRBJ2-3; a weak D match, TRBD1 (6 bases). The CDR3 length is 14 residues. Germline V lookup: CDR1 KGHDR, CDR2 SFDVKD. V lost 3 bases and J lost 2, with 8 bases in between. In DNA form, the CDR3 reads TGTGCCACCAGTGATAACAGGGTCACAGATACGCAGTATTTT. Translating gives CATSDNRVTDTQYF.

This clonotype was detected many times. The chain has TRBV27 and TRBJ1-1, with D unclear. The CDR3 extends over 15 amino acids. Germline V CDR1 and CDR2: MNHEY, SMNVEV (reference sequence). Trimming took 0 bases from V and 1 from J, leaving 9 bases between them. CDR3 DNA: TGTGCCAGCAGTTTATCCTTGACACAGAACACTGAAGCTTTCTTT. It encodes CASSLSLTQNTEAFF.

The chain carries TRBV28 and TRBJ2-3, with TRBD2 identical over 16 bases. CDR1 is MDHEN, CDR2 SYDVKM, per germline. CDR3 length: 18 residues. The V gene end was trimmed by 6 bases and the J gene end by 4 bases; junction bases not matched to a gene: 10. The CDR3 reads CASSETGTSGGGADTQYF. The CDR3 nucleotides read TGTGCCAGCAGCGAAACCGGGACTAGCGGGGGGGGCGCAGATACGCAGTATTTT.

The chain couples TRBV7-6 to TRBJ2-1, with D possibly being TRBD2 (7 bases). CDR1 SGHVS and CDR2 FNYEAQ come from the germline V gene. Trimming stripped 0 bases from V and 0 bases from J, with 12 bases between. CDR3 length: 17 residues. CDR3 in amino acids: CASSLANGGLSYNEQFF. The CDR3 coding sequence is TGTGCCAGCAGCTTAGCAAACGGGGGGCTCTCCTACAATGAGCAGTTCTTC.

In its sample, this clonotype was seen many times. The chain employs TRBV11-2 and TRBJ1-3; tentatively, D is TRBD1 (5 bases). Germline lookup yields CDR1 SGHAT and CDR2 FQNNGV. Deletions cut 5 bases from V and 15 bases from J, with 17 bases between. The length of the CDR3 is 12 residues. For the CDR3, the DNA is TGTGCCAGCAGCACTGGGACCCAGGGTGAATATTTT. This encodes CASSTGTQGEYF.

The chain links TRBV27 to TRBJ2-7, with D uncertain. The CDR3 runs 14 residues. V was pared by 5 bases and J by 7 bases, with 18 bases between. Germline CDR1 is MNHEY and CDR2 is SMNVEV (reference sequence). The CDR3 DNA is TGTGCCAGCAGTCTCAGGCTTTCCCCGGAAGAGCAGTACTTC. Residues: CASSLRLSPEEQYF.

CDR3 nucleotides: TGTGCCAGCTCACCACCGGGGGGCTCAAACACCGGGGAGCTGTTTTTT. It specifies CASSPPGGSNTGELFF. V and J are TRBV18 and TRBJ2-2, with D tentatively TRBD1 or TRBD2 (6 bases each). The CDR3 sequence is 16 residues long. From germline, CDR1 is KGHSH and CDR2 LQKENI. V lost 0 bases and J lost 2, with 10 bases in between.